These 5 T cell receptor beta chains originate from one sample sequenced in a study of response to subunit inactivated influenza vaccine. Each CDR3 protein gets one entry after TCRdb re-called the RT-PCR reads with MiXCR. The sample records roughly 710,000 distinct CDR3 sequences, 14% being singletons. Sequenced here: PBMCs from blood, sampled 14 days before vaccination. The receptors derive from a man aged 50-59 years who received an inactivated influenza vaccine.

The rearrangement joins TRBV18 to TRBJ1-4; D gene unclear. The CDR3 runs 12 residues. The V end was cut by 6 bases, the J end by 5 bases, with 7 bases between. Germline values: CDR1 KGHSH, CDR2 LQKENI. This CDR3 is CASSRGNEKLFF. CDR3 nucleotides: TGTGCCAGCTCGCGGGGAAATGAAAAACTGTTTTTT.

This clonotype showed up many times. The V call is TRBV25-1, the J call TRBJ1-2; perhaps TRBD1 as D (6 bases). CDR3 length equals 13 residues. The germline gives CDR1 MGHDK, CDR2 SYGVNS. V was clipped by 2 bases and J by 3 bases, with 7 bases between them. The CDR3 bases are TGTGCCAGCAGTGAACACAGGGACTATGGCTACACCTTC. Translation gives CASSEHRDYGYTF.

This clonotype was seen only a few times. V is TRBV20-1 and J is TRBJ2-7, with 9 nucleotides matching TRBD1. CDR1 is DFQATT, CDR2 SNEGSKA, per germline (reference sequence). Trimming at V came to 5 bases and at J to 0 bases, leaving 5 bases not matched to a gene. The CDR3 is made up of 14 amino acids. The CDR3 DNA is TGCAGTGCTTCCCGGGACAGGGACTCCTACGAGCAGTACTTC. Protein product: CSASRDRDSYEQYF.

This clonotype was counted at least ten times. This chain uses TRBV7-9 with TRBJ2-1; D is unclear. CDR3 size: 14 residues. Trimming pared 0 bases from V and 6 bases from J, leaving 9 bases between. The germline CDR1 and CDR2 sequences are SEHNR and FQNEAQ (reference sequence). CDR3 sequence (DNA): TGTGCCAGCAGCTTAGCGGGTAGTCCCAATGAGCAGTTCTTC. This gives the protein CASSLAGSPNEQFF.

V and J are TRBV20-1 and TRBJ2-4, with D unresolved. Trimming removed 1 base from V and 1 base from J, with 20 bases in between. The CDR3 extends over 18 amino acids. Germline values: CDR1 DFQATT, CDR2 SNEGSKA (reference sequence). The DNA for the CDR3 is TGCAGTGCTAGAGCCGCCTTGACGGCTTTGAGGGCCAAAAACATTCAGTACTTC. This codes for CSARAALTALRAKNIQYF.